One T cell receptor (beta chain) is described in this entry. Which cohort a participant joined came from the clinical history participants gave. Participants classified as exposed had met a COVID-19 case within 2 weeks before study entry. CDR3 length: 13 amino acids. The V gene end was trimmed by 5 bases and the J gene end by 5 bases; junction bases not matched to a gene: 4. Germline values: CDR1 SGHVS, CDR2 FNYEAQ. This entry belongs to a study of blood T cell repertoires in COVID-19. Overall study context: T cells, B-cell-depleted T cells, or PBMCs supplied cDNA or gDNA.

Sequenced by immunoSEQ multiplex PCR; TCRdb stores in-frame clones only, minus some. Among 350,000 to 450,000 clones listed, more than 85% were seen once. The V call is TRBV7-6, the J call TRBJ1-1; TRBD1 matches 8 bases. Sequencing was performed on PBMCs or T cells enriched from blood (not recorded which). The receptor was derived from a woman between 40 and 55 years old who had been exposed to COVID-19. The CDR3 loop is CASSARGRTEAFF. The CDR3 nucleotides read TGTGCCAGCAGCGCCAGGGGGCGAACTGAAGCTTTCTTT.